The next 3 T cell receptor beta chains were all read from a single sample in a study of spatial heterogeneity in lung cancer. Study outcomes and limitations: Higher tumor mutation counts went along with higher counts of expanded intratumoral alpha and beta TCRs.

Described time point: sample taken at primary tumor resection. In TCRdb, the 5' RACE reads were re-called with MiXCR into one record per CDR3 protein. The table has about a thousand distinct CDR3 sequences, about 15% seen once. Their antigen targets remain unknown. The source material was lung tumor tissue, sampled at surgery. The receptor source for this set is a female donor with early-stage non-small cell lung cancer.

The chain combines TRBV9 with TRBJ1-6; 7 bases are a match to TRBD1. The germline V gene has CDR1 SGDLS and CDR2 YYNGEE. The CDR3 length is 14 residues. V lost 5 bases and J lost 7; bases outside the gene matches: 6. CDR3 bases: TGTGCCAGCAGTCTAACGACAGGGAATTCACCCCTCCACTTT. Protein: CASSLTTGNSPLHF. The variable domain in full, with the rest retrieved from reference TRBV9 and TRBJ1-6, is DSGVTQTPKHLITATGQRVTLRCSPRSGDLSVYWYQQSLDQGLQFLIQYYNGEERAKGNILERFSAQQFPDLHSELNLSSLELGDSALYFCASSLTTGNSPLHFGNGTRLTVT.

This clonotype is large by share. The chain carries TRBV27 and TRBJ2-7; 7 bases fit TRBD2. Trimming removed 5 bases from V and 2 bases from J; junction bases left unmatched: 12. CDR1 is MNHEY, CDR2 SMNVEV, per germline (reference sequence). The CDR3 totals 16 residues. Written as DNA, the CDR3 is TGTGCCAGCAGTCCCACAACCGGGACTACGACCTACGAGCAGTACTTC. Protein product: CASSPTTGTTTYEQYF.

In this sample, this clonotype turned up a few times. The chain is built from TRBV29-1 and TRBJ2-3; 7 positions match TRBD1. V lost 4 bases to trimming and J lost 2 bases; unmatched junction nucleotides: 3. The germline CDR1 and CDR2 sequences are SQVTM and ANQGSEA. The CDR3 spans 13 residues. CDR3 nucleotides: TGCAGCGTTGTAACAGGGGACACAGATACGCAGTATTTT. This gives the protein CSVVTGDTDTQYF.